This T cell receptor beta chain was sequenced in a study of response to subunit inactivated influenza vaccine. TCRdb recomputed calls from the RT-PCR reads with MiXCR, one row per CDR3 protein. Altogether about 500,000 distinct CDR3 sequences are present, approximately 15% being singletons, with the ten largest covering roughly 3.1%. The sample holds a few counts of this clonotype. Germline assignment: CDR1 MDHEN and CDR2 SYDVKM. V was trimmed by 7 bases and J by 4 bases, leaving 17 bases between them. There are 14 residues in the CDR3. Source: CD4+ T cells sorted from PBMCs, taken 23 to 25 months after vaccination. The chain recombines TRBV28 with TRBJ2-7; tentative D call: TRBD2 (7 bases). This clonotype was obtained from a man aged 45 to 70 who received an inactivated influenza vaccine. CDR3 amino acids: CASNLEGGTYEQYF. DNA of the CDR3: TGTGCCAGCAATTTGGAGGGGGGGACATACGAGCAGTACTTC.